Sequencing of this T cell receptor beta chain was carried out in a study of read filtering for tumor transcriptome and immune sequencing. Study-wide background: IR-seq gave about 3.5 to 10.27 million TCR reads per sample; RNA-seq gave about 80 to 1,400.

The CDR3 is made up of 15 amino acids. Germline loops: CDR1 MRHNA, CDR2 SNTAGT. V gave up 2 bases and J gave up 3 bases; unmatched junction bases: 5. From roughly 400 ng of RNA, a library with molecular barcoded alpha/delta and beta/gamma adaptors was made. TCRdb fed the reads into MiXCR, producing one record per CDR3 protein. The data show tens of thousands of distinct CDR3 sequences, approximately 14% seen once. This clonotype was counted many times. The chain couples TRBV6-4 to TRBJ2-3; 7 nucleotides agree with TRBD2. The TCR comes from a donor aged 40 or over with multiple myeloma. Material for sequencing was a population of CD138-negative cells sorted from bone marrow. This chain's CDR3 is CASSDAVGGTDTQYF. The CDR3, as DNA: TGTGCCAGCAGTGACGCCGTGGGAGGGACAGATACGCAGTATTTT.